The next 5 T cell receptor beta chains were all read from a single sample in a study of T cells after yellow fever vaccination. TCRdb processed the 5' RACE reads anew with MiXCR; each CDR3 protein has one entry. The profile shows about 320,000 distinct CDR3 sequences, 4% to 5.5% of them singletons. The sequencing used PBMCs, collected 15 days after the yellow fever booster vaccination. The receptors were gathered from a man between 18 and 29 years old who received the YFV17D yellow fever vaccine.

This clonotype has a count of ten or more. The rearrangement links TRBV13 to TRBJ1-1, with D possibly matching TRBD1 (6 bases). This CDR3 has 15 amino acids. Germline V gene data show CDR1 as PRHDT and CDR2 as FYEKMQ (reference sequence). Trimming shortened V by 11 bases and J by 10 bases, and 29 bases separated the two germline ends. CDR3 bases: TGTGCCTCCCCGGTGAGGGGGGAATCGATCAGGGGAGCTTTCTTT. Amino acids: CASPVRGESIRGAFF.

Here the CDR3 reads CASSEGRGWGYEQYF. The CDR3 region has the DNA TGTGCCAGCAGTGAGGGAAGGGGTTGGGGCTACGAGCAGTACTTC. V gene TRBV2 combines with J gene TRBJ2-7, with D maybe TRBD1 (5 bases). The length of the CDR3 is 15 residues. The ends were cut back, 3 bases at V and 3 bases at J, with 15 bases in the middle. Germline CDR1 reads SNHLY; CDR2 reads FYNNEI.

This clonotype was found a few times. The rearrangement joins TRBV6-1 to TRBJ1-1; D gene ambiguous. The V end was cut by 6 bases, the J end by 2 bases, with 16 bases between. This CDR3 region has 15 residues. Per the germline V gene, CDR1 is MNHNS and CDR2 is SASEGT. The chain's CDR3 is CASSSPDKGNTEAFF. As DNA, the CDR3 is TGTGCCAGCAGCTCACCGGATAAGGGAAACACTGAAGCTTTCTTT.

This clonotype was recorded many times. The chain uses TRBV7-2 and TRBJ2-1; no definite D call. The V and J ends lost 8 bases and 8 bases respectively, with 16 bases between them. Germline values: CDR1 SGHTA, CDR2 FQGNSA. The CDR3 covers 13 residues. The CDR3 coding sequence is TGTGCCAGCTTAATAACCCCTCGGGATGAGCAGTTCTTC. This translates into CASLITPRDEQFF.

Many counts were recorded for this clonotype. V usage is TRBV12-3 or TRBV12-4 and J usage is TRBJ1-4; D uncertain. The CDR3 contains 16 residues. The ends were cut back, 6 bases at V and 3 bases at J, with 17 bases in the middle. DNA for the CDR3: TGTGCCAGCAGCCCTACCGGCCCTTTTCCTAATGAAAAACTGTTTTTT. It is translated as CASSPTGPFPNEKLFF.